The 5 T cell receptor beta chains presented below share a single source sample, sequenced in a study of preoperative IRX-2 immunotherapy in early breast cancer. Documented treatment: preoperative locoregional IRX-2 cytokine immunotherapy. Sequenced by immunoSEQ multiplex PCR; TCRdb stores in-frame clones only, minus some. This table holds about 28,000 clones, under 90% found once. This material was acquired from a patient treated with IRX-2 immunotherapy. The receptor set was obtained from a human donor with breast cancer.

The rearrangement uses TRBV5-1 and TRBJ1-2; D remains unclear. The V gene lost 0 bases and the J gene lost 2 bases, with 11 bases spanning the gap. Per germline, CDR1 SGHRS and CDR2 YFSETQ. This CDR3 spans 15 amino acids. In nucleotides, the CDR3 is TGCGCCAGCAGCTTGGCGGGTCCATGGAACTATGGCTACACCTTC. Encoded protein: CASSLAGPWNYGYTF.

V and J are TRBV11-3 and TRBJ2-7; D unclear. The CDR3 totals 14 residues. Germline CDR1 reads SGHNT; CDR2 reads YENEEA. Trimming pared 3 bases from V and 3 bases from J, leaving 12 bases between. In DNA form, the CDR3 reads TGTGCCAGCAGCTTCCAATCACAGCACTACGAGCAGTACTTC. It translates to CASSFQSQHYEQYF.

This rearrangement joins TRBV15 to TRBJ2-2, with TRBD1 matching 9 bases. CDR1 and CDR2 (germline): LNHNV, YYDKDF (reference sequence). V was clipped by 3 bases and J by 4 bases; unmatched bases: 3. This CDR3 contains 15 residues. CDR3 loop: CATSRRQGVTGELFF. CDR3 in DNA: TGTGCCACCAGCAGGAGACAGGGGGTCACCGGGGAGCTGTTTTTT.

This clone was observed a handful of times. The chain couples TRBV30 to TRBJ1-1; D may be TRBD1 (5 bases). The CDR3 is made up of 14 amino acids. Germline CDR1 is GTSNPN and CDR2 is SVGIG (reference sequence). CDR3 protein: CTSLRLWGDTEAFF. The CDR3 bases are TGTACCTCCCTAAGGCTTTGGGGGGACACTGAAGCTTTCTTT.

The chain uses TRBV11-3 and TRBJ2-5, with TRBD2 matching over 13 bases. V trimming: 3 bases; J trimming: 3 bases; junction bases outside the gene matches: 1. The CDR3 loop spans 15 amino acids. Per germline, CDR1 SGHNT and CDR2 YENEEA. The CDR3 loop is CASSFGLAGEETQYF. CDR3 sequence (DNA): TGTGCCAGCAGCTTCGGACTAGCGGGAGAAGAGACCCAGTACTTC.